Each of the 30 T cell receptor beta chains below was sequenced from the same sample in a study of shared clonotypes between healthy human individuals. Data came from immunoSEQ multiplex PCR; TCRdb stores just in-frame clones and leaves some out. The data show about 2.5 million clones, 80% to 95% seen once. Material: naive CD4+ T cells from PBMCs. Specified subset: CD45RA+ positively selected. Receptor source: a man between 18 and 35 years old in good health. Some clones in this sample may be carry-over from other donors' samples.

The CDR3 spells CASSLRRGQANYGYTF. CDR3 nucleotides: TGTGCCAGCAGTTTAAGAAGGGGGCAAGCTAACTATGGCTACACCTTC. V and J are TRBV27 and TRBJ1-2, with 7 bases that match TRBD1. Germline CDR1 is MNHEY and CDR2 is SMNVEV (reference sequence). V lost 2 bases and J lost 0; bases outside the gene matches: 6. This CDR3 region has 16 residues.

This rearrangement joins TRBV5-4 to TRBJ2-2; 8 nucleotides agree with TRBD2. The CDR3 spans 15 residues. The V and J ends lost 1 base and 6 bases, in that order; junction bases with no gene match: 5. Germline V CDR1 and CDR2: SGHNT, YYREEE (reference sequence). The chain's CDR3 is CASSLPGLVSGELFF. For the CDR3, the DNA is TGTGCCAGCAGCTTGCCGGGACTAGTTTCCGGGGAGCTGTTTTTT.

As for this clone: At the DNA level, this CDR3 is encoded by other sequences in the same sample as well. CDR3 DNA: TGTGCCAGCAGTGAATTAGCGGGGGGATACAATGAGCAGTTCTTC. Translated: CASSELAGGYNEQFF. The chain combines TRBV6-1 with TRBJ2-1; TRBD2 matches at 10 bases. V shed 2 bases, J shed 4 bases, and the junction held 2 bases outside the gene matches. The CDR3 runs 15 residues. Germline values: CDR1 MNHNS, CDR2 SASEGT.

The chain carries TRBV5-4 and TRBJ1-2, with no clear D. The CDR3 is 17 residues long. Trimming shortened V by 3 bases and J by 3 bases, and 21 bases separated the two germline ends. Germline lookup yields CDR1 SGHNT and CDR2 YYREEE (reference sequence). The CDR3 loop reads CASSSPVGRRDYYGYTF. CDR3 sequence (DNA): TGTGCCAGCAGCTCACCCGTCGGCAGACGAGACTACTATGGCTACACCTTC.

V and J are TRBV7-6 and TRBJ2-2; D not certain. CDR1 SGHVS and CDR2 FNYEAQ come from the germline V gene. The CDR3 is 14 residues long. V was clipped by 6 bases and J by 7 bases, with 15 bases between them. The CDR3 DNA follows: TGTGCCAGCAGTCTGGCGCGAGGAATCGGGGAGCTGTTTTTT. This gives the protein CASSLARGIGELFF. Filled out from reference TRBV7-6 and TRBJ2-2, the complete variable domain reads GAGVSQSPRYKVTKRGQDVALRCDPISGHVSLYWYRQALGQGPEFLTYFNYEAQQDKSGLPNDRFSAERPEGSISTLTIQRTEQRDSAMYRCASSLARGIGELFFGEGSRLTVL.

The V gene is TRBV5-1, the J gene TRBJ2-4; possibly TRBD1 or TRBD2 for D (6 bases each). This CDR3 is built from 20 residues. Deletions cut 1 base from V and 1 base from J, with 24 bases between. Germline CDR1 and CDR2: SGHRS and YFSETQ. This CDR3 is CASSLSGLTLRGEAKNIQYF. The CDR3 coding sequence is TGCGCCAGCAGCTTGTCGGGTTTGACACTTAGGGGGGAGGCCAAAAACATTCAGTACTTC.

Only one count was recorded for this clone. The chain employs TRBV6-5 and TRBJ1-1, with D maybe TRBD1 (5 bases). There are 16 residues in the CDR3. V dropped 0 bases and J dropped 0 bases, with 11 bases sitting between them. Germline V CDR1 and CDR2: MNHEY, SVGAGI. The CDR3 sequence: CASSYSAGTMNTEAFF. The DNA for the CDR3 is TGTGCCAGCAGTTACTCGGCAGGGACGATGAACACTGAAGCTTTCTTT.

The rearrangement joins TRBV30 to TRBJ1-2; D ambiguous. Trimming pared 2 bases from V and 6 bases from J, leaving 10 bases between. The CDR3 is 12 amino acids. The germline CDR1 and CDR2 sequences are GTSNPN and SVGIG (reference sequence). CDR3 in amino acids: CAWSMGNHGYTF. CDR3 coding DNA: TGTGCCTGGAGTATGGGAAATCATGGCTACACCTTC.

V is TRBV29-1 and J is TRBJ2-5; TRBD2 agrees at 9 bases. J gave up 4 bases and V 7 bases, and 10 bases lay outside the gene matches. The CDR3 has 14 residues. Germline V gives CDR1 SQVTM, CDR2 ANQGSEA. CDR3 in DNA: TGCAGCGAACAAATGGGACTAGCAGGAGAGACCCAGTACTTC. Protein: CSEQMGLAGETQYF. Based on the CDR3 plus reference TRBV29-1 and TRBJ2-5, the full variable domain is SAVISQKPSRDICQRGTSLTIQCQVDSQVTMMFWYRQQPGQSLTLIATANQGSEATYESGFVIDKFPISRPNLTFSTLTVSNMSPEDSSIYLCSEQMGLAGETQYFGPGTRLLVL.

V usage is TRBV28 and J usage is TRBJ2-3, with D possibly matching TRBD2 (6 bases). CDR1 is MDHEN and CDR2 is SYDVKM in the germline V gene. This CDR3 has 15 amino acids. The V and J ends lost 10 bases and 1 base respectively, with 18 bases between them. In nucleotides, the CDR3 is TGTGCCACGGATAAATCGGGACTTCGCACAGATACGCAGTATTTT. As protein: CATDKSGLRTDTQYF.

As to this clone: The sample contains more than one DNA sequence encoding this CDR3. The chain recombines TRBV5-4 with TRBJ2-5; TRBD1 matches at 10 bases. The V segment lost 3 bases and the J segment 5 bases; nucleotides outside the gene matches: 10. CDR1 is SGHNT and CDR2 is YYREEE in the germline V gene (reference sequence). The CDR3 runs 16 residues. The CDR3, as DNA: TGTGCCAGCAGCTCTCCGGGACAGGGGAGAGGGGAGACCCAGTACTTC. Translated, it gives CASSSPGQGRGETQYF.

The V gene is TRBV9, the J gene TRBJ2-5; 10 positions match TRBD2. Per germline, CDR1 SGDLS and CDR2 YYNGEE. Trimming took 4 bases from V and 5 from J; bases not matched to a gene: 8. The CDR3 has 15 residues. Here the CDR3 reads CASSPSSGSLETQYF. DNA of the CDR3: TGTGCCAGCAGCCCATCTAGCGGGAGTTTGGAGACCCAGTACTTC.

The genes are TRBV28 and TRBJ1-1; D unresolved. V gave up 6 bases and J gave up 10 bases, with 15 bases separating them. Germline values: CDR1 MDHEN, CDR2 SYDVKM. The CDR3 covers 12 residues. The CDR3 nucleotides read TGTGCCAGCAGCCCCGGACCCTTGGGAGCTTTCTTT. Encoded protein: CASSPGPLGAFF.

This chain joins TRBV18 and TRBJ2-1, with 8 positions matching TRBD2. The V segment lost 5 bases and the J segment 9 bases; nucleotides outside the gene matches: 15. CDR3 length: 16 residues. Germline assignment: CDR1 KGHSH and CDR2 LQKENI. CDR3 region: CASSSVTSASAGEQFF. The CDR3 bases are TGTGCCAGCTCATCGGTGACTAGCGCGTCGGCGGGTGAGCAGTTCTTC.

This clone was seen more than once but under ten times. The chain is built from TRBV7-3 and TRBJ2-3; D perhaps matches TRBD1 (5 bases). This CDR3 is built from 15 residues. V was pared by 2 bases and J by 6 bases, with 15 bases between. Germline values: CDR1 SGHTA, CDR2 FQGTGA. Here the CDR3 DNA reads TGTGCCAGCAGCTTAGGGTTGACAGACCTTGATACGCAGTATTTT. The encoded protein is CASSLGLTDLDTQYF.

The gene calls are TRBV19 and TRBJ1-1, with D possibly being TRBD1 (5 bases). This CDR3 comprises 13 residues. Looked up from germline, CDR1 is LNHDA and CDR2 is SQIVND (reference sequence). Trimming took off 6 bases at V and 1 base at J, with 9 bases between the two ends. For the CDR3, the DNA is TGTGCCAGTAGGGTCAGGGAGAACACTGAAGCTTTCTTT. This codes for CASRVRENTEAFF.

The chain employs TRBV5-1 and TRBJ2-7; D is tentatively TRBD1 or TRBD2 (5 bases each). The germline V gene has CDR1 SGHRS and CDR2 YFSETQ. The V gene lost 0 bases and the J gene lost 6 bases, with 13 bases spanning the gap. This CDR3 is 14 amino acids long. The CDR3 loop is CASSLVGYGAEQYF. The CDR3 DNA is TGCGCCAGCAGCTTGGTTGGATACGGGGCCGAGCAGTACTTC.

This chain connects TRBV5-1 to TRBJ2-3, with TRBD2 identical over 10 bases. The CDR3 consists of 17 residues. J gave up 1 base and V 1 base, and 6 bases lay outside the gene matches. Per germline, CDR1 SGHRS and CDR2 YFSETQ. The CDR3 nucleotides read TGCGCCAGCAGCTTGAGGTCTAGCGGGAGCGGCACAGATACGCAGTATTTT. Its protein is CASSLRSSGSGTDTQYF.

The J gene is TRBJ1-1, the V gene TRBV28, with D tentatively TRBD1 (5 bases). This CDR3 contains 12 residues. Germline V gene lookup returns CDR1 MDHEN and CDR2 SYDVKM. The V gene lost 3 bases and the J gene lost 10 bases, with 12 bases spanning the gap. The CDR3 loop is CASSFESGGAFF. CDR3 nucleotide sequence: TGTGCCAGCAGTTTTGAGTCGGGGGGAGCTTTCTTT.

This chain joins TRBV2 and TRBJ1-1; the D is unclear. Deletions cut 6 bases from V and 0 bases from J, with 5 bases between. This CDR3 has 12 residues. Germline CDR1 is SNHLY and CDR2 is FYNNEI. CDR3 residues: CASRQMNTEAFF. Here the CDR3 DNA reads TGTGCCAGCAGGCAGATGAACACTGAAGCTTTCTTT.

The CDR3 DNA reads as TGTGCCACCAGCAGAGCCACCGGGACTAGCAATCAGCCCCAGCATTTT. Protein product: CATSRATGTSNQPQHF. The gene calls are TRBV15 and TRBJ1-5, with D possibly matching TRBD1 (5 bases). Germline assignment: CDR1 LNHNV and CDR2 YYDKDF (reference sequence). CDR3 size: 16 residues. Trimming stripped 1 base from V and 0 bases from J, with 10 bases between.

The CDR3 DNA is TGTGCCAGCAGTGAGCTCAGGGGGCGCCGTCCGTTCTTC. This sequence encodes CASSELRGRRPFF. The rearrangement links TRBV6-1 to TRBJ2-1; TRBD1 matches 8 bases. The CDR3 contains 13 residues. The V gene's germline CDR1 is MNHNS and CDR2 SASEGT. The V and J ends lost 3 bases and 15 bases, in that order; junction bases with no gene match: 10.

As concerns this clone: Different DNA sequences within this sample yield the same CDR3. The chain couples TRBV9 to TRBJ2-1, with unresolved D. The germline V gene has CDR1 SGDLS and CDR2 YYNGEE. The V and J ends lost 0 bases and 3 bases respectively, with 1 base between them. The CDR3 loop spans 12 amino acids. In nucleotides, the CDR3 is TGTGCCAGCAGCGTAGGCTACAATGAGCAGTTCTTC. This encodes CASSVGYNEQFF. The variable domain in full, with the rest retrieved from reference TRBV9 and TRBJ2-1, is DSGVTQTPKHLITATGQRVTLRCSPRSGDLSVYWYQQSLDQGLQFLIQYYNGEERAKGNILERFSAQQFPDLHSELNLSSLELGDSALYFCASSVGYNEQFFGPGTRLTVL.

A note on this clone: One end of the junction is discordant with germline, which a read error may explain. This rearrangement joins TRBV6-1 to TRBJ1-5; TRBD1 might be the D (5 bases). CDR1 is MNHNS, CDR2 SASEGT, per germline. CDR3 size: 17 residues. The CDR3 sequence: CAISEFARADSNQPQHF. CDR3 nucleotide sequence: TGTGCCATCAGTGAGTTCGCCAGGGCCGATAGCAATCAGCCCCAGCATTTT.

V gene TRBV6-6 combines with J gene TRBJ2-3, with D perhaps TRBD2 (5 bases). Trimming cost V 8 bases and J 4 bases, with 22 bases left between them. Germline V lookup: CDR1 MNHNY, CDR2 SVGAGI (reference sequence). This CDR3 spans 16 amino acids. This CDR3 is CASLCRDETGPDTQYF. The CDR3 DNA is TGTGCCAGCCTGTGTCGGGATGAAACTGGCCCAGATACGCAGTATTTT.

The V call is TRBV28, the J call TRBJ1-2, with D uncertain. V shed 6 bases and J shed 4 bases, with 12 bases lying between them. Germline V gives CDR1 MDHEN, CDR2 SYDVKM. The CDR3 has 13 residues. The CDR3 is CASRALELYGYTF. CDR3 bases: TGTGCCAGCAGGGCCCTGGAGCTCTATGGCTACACCTTC.

This rearrangement joins TRBV11-3 to TRBJ2-3; 7 bases align to TRBD1. The CDR3 extends over 15 amino acids. The germline V gene encodes CDR1 SGHNT and CDR2 YENEEA. The trim removed 5 bases at V and 6 bases at J, leaving 11 bases unmatched. CDR3 DNA: TGTGCCAGCAGCCCAGGACAGGTTCCAACCGATACGCAGTATTTT. It translates to CASSPGQVPTDTQYF.

The chain employs TRBV19 and TRBJ2-1; 10 bases agree with TRBD2. Trimming at V came to 1 base and at J to 7 bases, leaving 4 bases not matched to a gene. Germline V lookup: CDR1 LNHDA, CDR2 SQIVND (reference sequence). The CDR3 runs 15 residues. Here the CDR3 reads CASSIASGSHNEQFF. CDR3 DNA sequence: TGTGCCAGTAGTATAGCTAGCGGGAGTCATAATGAGCAGTTCTTC.

The J gene is TRBJ2-1, the V gene TRBV28, with TRBD2 as a possible D gene (5 bases). Between the trimmed V and J ends, which lost 9 bases and 6 bases, there was a span of 21 bases. CDR1 is MDHEN, CDR2 SYDVKM, per germline. CDR3 length: 15 amino acids. For the CDR3, the DNA is TGTGCCAGTCGTATGGGCGGTCCGGAGGTCAATGAGCAGTTCTTC. Its protein is CASRMGGPEVNEQFF.

This chain links TRBV14 with TRBJ1-1; 10 nucleotides line up with TRBD1. This CDR3 comprises 16 residues. Germline CDR1 SGHDN, CDR2 FVKESK. V lost 3 bases, J lost 5 bases, and 9 bases stayed unmatched. CDR3 region: CASSQDRGVTRTEAFF. The CDR3 DNA sequence: TGTGCCAGCAGCCAGGACAGGGGGGTGACCAGGACTGAAGCTTTCTTT.